This T cell receptor beta chain was profiled in a study of post-analysis software for immune sequencing data. TCR beta libraries were prepared from cDNA with unique molecular identifiers. T cells, about 0.85 to 11 million of them, yielded about half a million cDNA molecules. TCRdb re-analysed the PCR reads in MiXCR, keeping a single row per CDR3 protein. The sample lists under 900,000 distinct CDR3 sequences; about 57% were seen once. Study results and caveats: Samples prepared in the same batch strongly co-clustered by F measure. When patients were compared with controls, 4 or 5 TRBV segments were more frequent, TRBV5-6, TRBV5-1 and TRBV20-1 among them. Normalized Chao1 diversity in multiple sclerosis patients fell significantly below that of controls.

On this clonotype itself: Its specificity is not known.

CDR1 is LGHNA, CDR2 YNFKEQ, per germline. The trim removed 4 bases at V and 6 bases at J, leaving 10 bases unmatched. This CDR3 comprises 16 residues. Sequencing was carried out using blood. The chain is built from TRBV4-2 and TRBJ2-3; the match to TRBD2 covers 10 bases. The clonotype was recovered from a girl between 10 and 17 years old with multiple sclerosis. The CDR3 is CASSLRLAGVADTQYF. The CDR3 coding sequence is TGTGCCAGCAGCCTGCGCCTAGCGGGGGTAGCGGATACGCAGTATTTT.